The 20 T cell receptor beta chains below all came from one sample that was sequenced in a study of T cell clusters in autoimmune cytopenias. TRB was amplified by touch-down multiplex PCR, primer pools A and B combined. TCRdb re-called the multiplex PCR reads and catalogs CDR3 proteins one per entry, DNA excluded. The sample table includes a few thousand distinct CDR3 sequences. Each sample's input was around 250 ng genomic DNA, approximately 37,500 genome equivalents. Input material: peripheral blood. These TCRs come from a human donor with an autoimmune cytopenia or autoimmune hepatitis (not recorded which).

The V call is TRBV30, the J call TRBJ2-1; TCRdb returns TRBD1, unconfirmable since there is no DNA. The CDR3 contains 14 residues. CDR1 is GTSNPN and CDR2 is SVGIG in the germline V gene (reference sequence). This chain's CDR3 is CAWNSAGREAEQFF.

Considering frequency, this clonotype is medium-sized (0.01 to 0.1%). V and J are TRBV6-6 and TRBJ2-1. Per the germline V gene, CDR1 is MNHNY and CDR2 is SVGAGI (reference sequence). The CDR3 is 15 residues long. The CDR3 spells CASSPQGATYNEQFF.

This chain connects TRBV7-6 to TRBJ2-2; TCRdb proposes TRBD2, but this gene call is untestable without DNA. Germline CDR1 SGHVS, CDR2 FNYEAQ. This CDR3 is 19 amino acids long. The chain's CDR3 is CASSLTSTGLAGYTGELFF. The complete variable domain, with remaining parts taken from reference TRBV7-6 and TRBJ2-2, reads GAGVSQSPRYKVTKRGQDVALRCDPISGHVSLYWYRQALGQGPEFLTYFNYEAQQDKSGLPNDRFSAERPEGSISTLTIQRTEQRDSAMYRCASSLTSTGLAGYTGELFFGEGSRLTVL.

This chain links TRBV20-1 with TRBJ2-5; lacking DNA, the TRBD1 call made by TCRdb goes unchecked. Germline CDR1 and CDR2: DFQATT and SNEGSKA (reference sequence). The CDR3 length is 14 residues. CDR3 sequence reads: CSARTGYYQETQYF.

By frequency, this clonotype registers medium-sized (0.01 to 0.1%). The V and J genes are TRBV6-5 and TRBJ2-3; with no DNA, the TCRdb D assignment of TRBD2 cannot be verified. Germline loops: CDR1 MNHEY, CDR2 SVGAGI. The CDR3 runs 15 residues. The chain's CDR3 is CASSYLGSDTDTQYF.

The V and J genes are TRBV27 and TRBJ1-2; TCRdb's D call, TRBD1, is unchecked because there is no DNA. Germline V lookup: CDR1 MNHEY, CDR2 SMNVEV (reference sequence). CDR3 length equals 13 residues. The CDR3 sequence is CASRGQGSGGYTF.

According to its frequency, this clonotype is medium-sized. The J gene is TRBJ2-2, the V gene TRBV6-5; TCRdb indicates TRBD2, and absent DNA this call remains unverified. Germline loops: CDR1 MNHEY, CDR2 SVGAGI. The CDR3 is made up of 17 amino acids. This CDR3 is CASSYSTAGVKTGELFF.

This clonotype is deemed medium-sized by its frequency. V and J are TRBV13 and TRBJ2-7; TCRdb returns TRBD1, unconfirmable since there is no DNA. This CDR3 contains 17 residues. Germline CDR1 and CDR2: PRHDT and FYEKMQ (reference sequence). The CDR3 loop reads CASSPERDRADHYEQYF.

This rearrangement joins TRBV12-3 or TRBV12-4 to TRBJ2-2. The CDR3 is 14 amino acids. The CDR3 is CASSLSREFGELFF.

Considering frequency, this clonotype is medium-sized. This chain connects TRBV5-4 to TRBJ2-2. Germline-derived CDR1 and CDR2 are SGHNT and YYREEE (reference sequence). There are 14 residues in the CDR3. The CDR3 spells CASSLQKRTGELFF.

By frequency, this clonotype registers medium-sized. The gene calls are TRBV12-3 or TRBV12-4 and TRBJ2-3. This CDR3 contains 15 residues. The CDR3 protein is CASSFTGIYTDTQYF.

Considering frequency, this clonotype is medium-sized. The chain employs TRBV11-1 and TRBJ2-5; TCRdb picks TRBD2, but there is no DNA to check that call. This CDR3 is built from 15 residues. From germline, CDR1 is SGHAT and CDR2 FQDESV (reference sequence). CDR3 region: CASSLSLSGGETQYF. The variable domain in full, with the rest retrieved from reference TRBV11-1 and TRBJ2-5, is EAEVAQSPRYKITEKSQAVAFWCDPISGHATLYWYRQILGQGPELLVQFQDESVVDDSQLPKDRFSAERLKGVDSTLKIQPAELGDSAMYLCASSLSLSGGETQYFGPGTRLLVL.

The chain links TRBV5-4 to TRBJ2-5. CDR3 length: 12 residues. Per germline, CDR1 SGHNT and CDR2 YYREEE (reference sequence). The CDR3 spells CASSLFQETQYF.

The V gene is TRBV6-1, the J gene TRBJ1-6. Germline V gives CDR1 MNHNS, CDR2 SASEGT. This CDR3 is built from 14 residues. CDR3 sequence reads: CASSEGSLGSPLHF.

By frequency, this clonotype is medium-sized. The V and J genes are TRBV18 and TRBJ2-1; there is no DNA to check the TCRdb D call of TRBD2. Germline values: CDR1 KGHSH, CDR2 LQKENI. The CDR3 loop spans 16 amino acids. CDR3 in amino acids: CASSLARRGGNNEQFF.

CDR3 in amino acids: CAWSDLQHGGLTGNTIYF. The chain couples TRBV30 to TRBJ1-3; TCRdb's assignment of TRBD1 cannot be checked, as there is no DNA. The CDR3 is 18 residues long. Germline-derived CDR1 and CDR2 are GTSNPN and SVGIG (reference sequence). The whole variable domain, filled in from reference TRBV30 and TRBJ1-3, reads SQTIHQWPATLVQPVGSPLSLECTVEGTSNPNLYWYRQAAGRGLQLLFYSVGIGQISSEVPQNLSASRPQDRQFILSSKKLLLSDSGFYLCAWSDLQHGGLTGNTIYFGEGSWLTVV.

The chain carries TRBV5-4 and TRBJ2-7; the TCRdb call, TRBD1, lacks DNA for checking. This CDR3 is built from 14 residues. Germline V gene lookup returns CDR1 SGHNT and CDR2 YYREEE (reference sequence). CDR3: CASSRDRGQYEQYF.

This clonotype counts as medium-sized by frequency. The V and J genes are TRBV30 and TRBJ1-4; the TCRdb call, TRBD1, lacks DNA for checking. Germline V gene sequence: CDR1 GTSNPN, CDR2 SVGIG (reference sequence). CDR3 size: 13 residues. Here the CDR3 reads CAWSPNSQGVAFF. Complete variable domain (other parts from reference TRBV30 and TRBJ1-4): SQTIHQWPATLVQPVGSPLSLECTVEGTSNPNLYWYRQAAGRGLQLLFYSVGIGQISSEVPQNLSASRPQDRQFILSSKKLLLSDSGFYLCAWSPNSQGVAFFGSGTQLSVL.

The chain carries TRBV19 and TRBJ2-2; TCRdb's assignment of TRBD2 cannot be checked, as there is no DNA. The CDR3 has 13 amino acids. The germline V gene has CDR1 LNHDA and CDR2 SQIVND (reference sequence). This CDR3 is CASSASGAGELFF.

CDR3 sequence: CASSGTGDQPQHF. The chain carries TRBV2 and TRBJ1-5; with no DNA, the TCRdb D assignment of TRBD1 cannot be verified. The germline V gene has CDR1 SNHLY and CDR2 FYNNEI. The CDR3 runs 13 residues.